One sample yielded the 32 T cell receptor beta chains listed below, sequenced in a study of Tregs in tolerant kidney transplant recipients. Some clones are missing from TCRdb's copy, which holds only in-frame ones; the method was immunoSEQ multiplex PCR. Of about 120,000 clones listed, 85% to 95% are singletons. The sample comprised CD4+ T cells from blood. The origin of the receptors is a human donor in good health.

The chain has TRBV19 and TRBJ2-5; TRBD2 agrees at 11 bases. Germline V lookup: CDR1 LNHDA, CDR2 SQIVND (reference sequence). V lost 4 bases and J lost 5; bases outside the gene matches: 6. The CDR3 loop spans 15 amino acids. In nucleotides, the CDR3 is TGTGCCAGTAGTAATAGCGGGGGGGCCGTGGAGACCCAGTACTTC. Translating gives CASSNSGGAVETQYF.

As for this clone: Other DNA sequences within the sample encode an identical CDR3. The rearrangement joins TRBV5-1 to TRBJ2-1, with 9 bases identical to TRBD2. V shed 0 bases, J shed 4 bases, and the junction held 5 bases outside the gene matches. From germline, CDR1 is SGHRS and CDR2 YFSETQ. The CDR3 extends over 16 amino acids. The CDR3 DNA reads as TGCGCCAGCAGCTTGGTTGCGGGAGGGACGTACAATGAGCAGTTCTTC. Translation: CASSLVAGGTYNEQFF.

The table lists this clone with a count of one. The chain links TRBV5-1 to TRBJ2-5; D is possibly TRBD2 (6 bases). Germline CDR1 and CDR2: SGHRS and YFSETQ. The CDR3 spans 15 residues. Trimming took 0 bases from V and 3 from J, leaving 12 bases between them. CDR3 residues: CASSLGGTAEETQYF. CDR3 DNA: TGCGCCAGCAGCTTGGGAGGGACTGCAGAAGAGACCCAGTACTTC.

This clone was counted once. This chain uses TRBV4-1 with TRBJ2-4, with a possible D match to TRBD2 (5 bases). Trimming shortened V by 4 bases and J by 0 bases, and 19 bases separated the two germline ends. CDR3 length: 18 amino acids. CDR1 and CDR2 (germline): MGHRA, YSYEKL. The DNA of the CDR3 is TGCGCCAGCAGCCCCGGGGTTCATCGAGGCCTAGCCAAAAACATTCAGTACTTC. Amino acid sequence: CASSPGVHRGLAKNIQYF.

The rearrangement links TRBV6-1 to TRBJ2-7, with 8 bases lining up with TRBD1. The germline V gene has CDR1 MNHNS and CDR2 SASEGT. This CDR3 comprises 15 residues. The trim removed 3 bases at V and 5 bases at J, leaving 9 bases unmatched. CDR3 bases: TGTGCCAGCAGTGACCCGACAGGGGCTCTCCACGAGCAGTACTTC. Its protein is CASSDPTGALHEQYF.

J is TRBJ1-4 and V is TRBV19, with D unresolved. The CDR3 covers 16 residues. The V and J ends lost 2 bases and 2 bases respectively, with 12 bases between them. Germline lookup yields CDR1 LNHDA and CDR2 SQIVND (reference sequence). The DNA of the CDR3 is TGTGCCAGTAGTATATACCGAACGGCGACTAATGAAAAACTGTTTTTT. This sequence encodes CASSIYRTATNEKLFF.

The V and J genes are TRBV30 and TRBJ1-2; TRBD1 matches at 9 bases. J lost 5 bases, V lost 1 base, and 2 bases had no gene match. Germline lookup yields CDR1 GTSNPN and CDR2 SVGIG (reference sequence). This CDR3 spans 13 amino acids. The CDR3 protein is CAWSAGQGYGYTF. For the CDR3, the DNA is TGTGCCTGGAGTGCAGGACAGGGGTATGGCTACACCTTC. Based on the CDR3 plus reference TRBV30 and TRBJ1-2, the full variable domain is SQTIHQWPATLVQPVGSPLSLECTVEGTSNPNLYWYRQAAGRGLQLLFYSVGIGQISSEVPQNLSASRPQDRQFILSSKKLLLSDSGFYLCAWSAGQGYGYTFGSGTRLTVV.

The rearrangement uses TRBV15 and TRBJ2-1; no definite D call. The CDR3 is 14 residues long. V lost 5 bases and J lost 4, with 12 bases in between. Germline V CDR1 and CDR2: LNHNV, YYDKDF (reference sequence). DNA of the CDR3: TGTGCCACCAGCCAAGCGATTACGTACAATGAGCAGTTCTTC. This translates into CATSQAITYNEQFF.

This sequence joins TRBV15 and TRBJ2-7; TRBD1 aligns across 8 bases. V shed 5 bases, J shed 6 bases, and the junction held 9 bases outside the gene matches. The CDR3 loop spans 14 amino acids. CDR1 and CDR2 (germline): LNHNV, YYDKDF (reference sequence). The CDR3 spells CATSPRTGFGEQYF. CDR3 nucleotides: TGTGCCACCAGCCCCAGGACAGGGTTTGGCGAGCAGTACTTC.

The CDR3 nucleotides read TGTGCCAGCGGGGCGATGGATTTATGGGAGACCCAGTACTTC. Its translation: CASGAMDLWETQYF. The V and J genes are TRBV7-9 and TRBJ2-5; D might be TRBD1 (5 bases). Trimming cost V 8 bases and J 5 bases, with 18 bases left between them. The CDR3 totals 14 residues. Germline loops: CDR1 SEHNR, CDR2 FQNEAQ (reference sequence).

The chain combines TRBV14 with TRBJ2-7; D unclear. V was trimmed by 0 bases and J by 3 bases, leaving 12 bases between them. Germline V gives CDR1 SGHDN, CDR2 FVKESK. The CDR3 is made up of 15 amino acids. CDR3 DNA sequence: TGTGCCAGCAGCCAAGATTGGAAGGCGTACTACGAGCAGTACTTC. It is translated as CASSQDWKAYYEQYF.

J is TRBJ2-1 and V is TRBV10-1; 13 bases fit TRBD2. V was clipped by 5 bases and J by 1 base; unmatched bases: 8. The CDR3 runs to 18 residues. CDR1 and CDR2 (germline): WNHNN, SYGVQD (reference sequence). CDR3 sequence: CASSLTSGRAKSYNEQFF. For the CDR3, the DNA is TGCGCCAGCAGTCTTACTAGCGGGAGGGCCAAGTCCTACAATGAGCAGTTCTTC.

The chain links TRBV7-2 to TRBJ2-5; 9 nucleotides match TRBD1. Germline CDR1 reads SGHTA; CDR2 reads FQGNSA. CDR3 length: 16 amino acids. V lost 4 bases to trimming and J lost 5 bases; unmatched junction nucleotides: 11. CDR3 protein: CASSSSSGQGSETQYF. In DNA, the CDR3 is TGTGCCAGCAGCTCCTCCTCGGGACAGGGATCGGAGACCCAGTACTTC.

CDR3 nucleotides: TGTGCCAGCAGCACGGGACAGTCGAACACTGAAGCTTTCTTT. This codes for CASSTGQSNTEAFF. The rearrangement links TRBV7-9 to TRBJ1-1; the match to TRBD1 covers 7 bases. The CDR3 contains 14 residues. CDR1 SEHNR and CDR2 FQNEAQ come from the germline V gene (reference sequence). Unmatched junction bases numbered 4, after V lost 5 bases and J lost 1 base.

This clone came up once. This rearrangement joins TRBV11-3 to TRBJ2-1; 7 nucleotides align to TRBD2. The germline V gene encodes CDR1 SGHNT and CDR2 YENEEA. This CDR3 contains 15 residues. The junction had 6 bases not matched to a gene; V was cut back by 1 base and J by 6 bases. The CDR3 nucleotides are TGTGCCAGCAGCTTAGGCCGGACTAGTGGCAATGAGCAGTTCTTC. This gives the protein CASSLGRTSGNEQFF.

The rearrangement links TRBV7-9 to TRBJ1-3; D remains unclear. CDR1 is SEHNR, CDR2 FQNEAQ, per germline (reference sequence). V dropped 1 base and J dropped 4 bases, with 8 bases sitting between them. The CDR3 has 14 residues. Written as DNA, the CDR3 is TGTGCCAGCAGCTTAGGGACGGCCGGAAACACCATATATTTT. It specifies CASSLGTAGNTIYF.

The chain is built from TRBV7-9 and TRBJ2-7; D ambiguous. Germline V gene data show CDR1 as SEHNR and CDR2 as FQNEAQ (reference sequence). Deletions cut 0 bases from V and 3 bases from J, with 6 bases between. CDR3 length equals 13 residues. The CDR3 region has the DNA TGTGCCAGCAGCTTAGCGAACGACTACGAGCAGTACTTC. This gives the protein CASSLANDYEQYF.

The CDR3 DNA reads TGCGCCAGCAGTGAGTCCCTAGTGGGGTATGGGACAGATACGCAGTATTTT. Protein: CASSESLVGYGTDTQYF. The genes are TRBV10-1 and TRBJ2-3; D uncertain. The CDR3 totals 17 residues. The V end was cut by 0 bases, the J end by 3 bases, with 16 bases between. CDR1 is WNHNN and CDR2 is SYGVQD in the germline V gene (reference sequence).

The J gene is TRBJ2-3, the V gene TRBV15, with 11 bases matching TRBD2. The CDR3 consists of 16 residues. The J segment lost 0 bases and the V segment lost 3 bases, leaving 2 bases of the junction unmatched. Germline V lookup: CDR1 LNHNV, CDR2 YYDKDF (reference sequence). The CDR3 bases are TGTGCCACCAGCAGGGGACTAGCGGACAGCACAGATACGCAGTATTTT. This sequence encodes CATSRGLADSTDTQYF.

The chain joins TRBV2 to TRBJ2-7; unclear D gene. Trimming stripped 4 bases from V and 1 base from J, with 11 bases between. CDR1 and CDR2 from the germline V gene are SNHLY and FYNNEI. The CDR3 spans 14 residues. CDR3 in amino acids: CASSVPGLSYEQYF. CDR3 DNA sequence: TGTGCCAGCAGTGTGCCAGGCCTTTCCTACGAGCAGTACTTC.

The V and J genes are TRBV6-1 and TRBJ1-2, with 9 nucleotides matching TRBD1. Germline V gives CDR1 MNHNS, CDR2 SASEGT. Unmatched junction bases numbered 8, after V lost 6 bases and J lost 6 bases. This CDR3 is built from 14 residues. As DNA, the CDR3 is TGTGCCAGCAGCGCAAACAGGGGGCAGAATGGCTACACCTTC. Amino acid sequence: CASSANRGQNGYTF.

The rearrangement links TRBV2 to TRBJ1-5; possible D gene TRBD1, 6 bases. The V end lost 5 bases, the J end lost 5 bases, and 13 bases lay between the germline ends. The CDR3 sequence is 14 residues long. Germline V CDR1 and CDR2: SNHLY, FYNNEI. The CDR3 coding sequence is TGTGCCAGCAGTCTTTACTGGACAGATCAGCCCCAGCATTTT. Residues: CASSLYWTDQPQHF.

V and J are TRBV19 and TRBJ1-2, with D maybe TRBD1 (6 bases). The length of the CDR3 is 15 residues. Germline V lookup: CDR1 LNHDA, CDR2 SQIVND (reference sequence). Trimming took off 1 base at V and 2 bases at J, with 11 bases between the two ends. CDR3 nucleotides: TGTGCCAGTAGTATAGCGGGGGCTAGAAACTATGGCTACACCTTC. The encoded protein is CASSIAGARNYGYTF. The full variable domain, in which reference TRBV19 and TRBJ1-2 provide the parts outside the CDR3, is DGGITQSPKYLFRKEGQNVTLSCEQNLNHDAMYWYRQDPGQGLRLIYYSQIVNDFQKGDIAEGYSVSREKKESFPLTVTSAQKNPTAFYLCASSIAGARNYGYTFGSGTRLTVV.

This sequence joins TRBV11-2 and TRBJ2-7; D is unresolved. This CDR3 has 12 residues. V was cut by 0 bases and J by 3 bases, with 3 bases left in between. CDR1 and CDR2 (germline): SGHAT, FQNNGV. The CDR3 DNA reads as TGTGCCAGCAGCTTAGACCGCTACGAGCAGTACTTC. Translated, it gives CASSLDRYEQYF.

The chain links TRBV7-9 to TRBJ2-7, with TRBD2 matching 8 bases. Germline V lookup: CDR1 SEHNR, CDR2 FQNEAQ (reference sequence). CDR3 length: 15 amino acids. After removal of 5 bases from V and 6 bases from J, the junction contained 12 bases not matched to a gene. CDR3 DNA: TGTGCCAGCAGCATTACGAGGCGGGAGGTTGGCGAGCAGTACTTC. Translating it yields CASSITRREVGEQYF.

This chain uses TRBV5-1 with TRBJ1-5; TRBD1 might be the D (6 bases). Germline V gene data show CDR1 as SGHRS and CDR2 as YFSETQ. The CDR3 consists of 14 residues. The germline V and J ends were trimmed by 0 bases and 7 bases, with 11 bases remaining between them. The DNA of the CDR3 is TGCGCCAGCAGCTTGGACCCAGGGGCCCAGCCCCAGCATTTT. Amino acids: CASSLDPGAQPQHF.

The chain joins TRBV9 to TRBJ2-5; tentative D call: TRBD1 (6 bases). Germline assignment: CDR1 SGDLS and CDR2 YYNGEE. The CDR3 has 15 amino acids. Trimming took 3 bases from V and 5 from J, leaving 17 bases between them. The CDR3 here is CASSATGTTAETQYF. The CDR3, as DNA: TGTGCCAGCAGCGCCACCGGGACAACCGCCGAGACCCAGTACTTC.

The gene calls are TRBV25-1 and TRBJ1-1, with a possible D match to TRBD1 (6 bases). Trimming took off 1 base at V and 3 bases at J, with 12 bases between the two ends. The length of the CDR3 is 15 residues. CDR1 and CDR2 from the germline V gene are MGHDK and SYGVNS. This chain's CDR3 is CASSESRGYDTEAFF. The CDR3 coding sequence is TGTGCCAGCAGTGAATCCAGGGGCTATGACACTGAAGCTTTCTTT.

The chain employs TRBV9 and TRBJ1-2, with D hard to call. The V gene's germline CDR1 is SGDLS and CDR2 YYNGEE. The CDR3 length is 14 residues. Trimming removed 4 bases from V and 5 bases from J, with 15 bases in between. CDR3 in DNA: TGTGCCAGCAGCCCCCGGAAGTGGGAGTATGGCTACACCTTC. Encoded protein: CASSPRKWEYGYTF. Looking up the rest from reference TRBV9 and TRBJ1-2 gives the full variable domain: DSGVTQTPKHLITATGQRVTLRCSPRSGDLSVYWYQQSLDQGLQFLIQYYNGEERAKGNILERFSAQQFPDLHSELNLSSLELGDSALYFCASSPRKWEYGYTFGSGTRLTVV.

The V and J genes are TRBV5-1 and TRBJ1-1; TRBD1 matches 9 bases. Germline assignment: CDR1 SGHRS and CDR2 YFSETQ. Germline trimming cut 5 bases from V and 5 bases from J; bases unmatched to any gene: 10. The CDR3 loop spans 15 amino acids. The CDR3 region has the DNA TGCGCCAGCAGGGACGGGACAGGGAGCGGGACTGAAGCTTTCTTT. The encoded protein is CASRDGTGSGTEAFF.

This clone was counted a single time. This chain links TRBV6-5 with TRBJ2-3; D might be TRBD2 (5 bases). The CDR3 extends over 15 amino acids. Germline V gene lookup returns CDR1 MNHEY and CDR2 SVGAGI. The V and J ends lost 0 bases and 5 bases respectively, with 12 bases between them. CDR3 coding DNA: TGTGCCAGCAGTTACTCGTATTCGAGGGAAGATACGCAGTATTTT. Translated, it gives CASSYSYSREDTQYF.

CDR3 in amino acids: CASSSTSGETQYF. Written as DNA, the CDR3 is TGTGCCAGCTCCTCGACTAGCGGAGAGACCCAGTACTTC. The rearrangement links TRBV18 to TRBJ2-5; TRBD2 matches 9 bases. The trim removed 6 bases at V and 4 bases at J, leaving 3 bases unmatched. Germline loops: CDR1 KGHSH, CDR2 LQKENI. The CDR3 contains 13 residues.